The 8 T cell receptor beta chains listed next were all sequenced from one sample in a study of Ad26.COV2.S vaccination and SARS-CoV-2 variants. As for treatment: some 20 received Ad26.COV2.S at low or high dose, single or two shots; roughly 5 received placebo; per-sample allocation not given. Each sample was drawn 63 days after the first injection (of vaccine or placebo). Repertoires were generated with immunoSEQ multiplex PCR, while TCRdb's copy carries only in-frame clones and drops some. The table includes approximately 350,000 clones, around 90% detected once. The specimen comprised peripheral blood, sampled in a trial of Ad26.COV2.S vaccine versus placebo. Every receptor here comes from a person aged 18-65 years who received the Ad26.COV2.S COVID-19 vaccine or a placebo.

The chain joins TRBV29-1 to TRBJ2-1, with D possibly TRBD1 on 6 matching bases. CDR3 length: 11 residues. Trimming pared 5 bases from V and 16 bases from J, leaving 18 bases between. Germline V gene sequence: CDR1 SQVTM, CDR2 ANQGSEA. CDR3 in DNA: TGCAGCGTTTCCCCTGGGGGCGGTTGCTTCTTC. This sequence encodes CSVSPGGGCFF.

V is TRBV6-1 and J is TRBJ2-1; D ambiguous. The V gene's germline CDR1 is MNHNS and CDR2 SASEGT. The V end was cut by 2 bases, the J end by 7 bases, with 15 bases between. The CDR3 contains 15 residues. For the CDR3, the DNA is TGTGCCAGCAGTGAACACGGCCTAGTAATGAATGAGCAGTTCTTC. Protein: CASSEHGLVMNEQFF.

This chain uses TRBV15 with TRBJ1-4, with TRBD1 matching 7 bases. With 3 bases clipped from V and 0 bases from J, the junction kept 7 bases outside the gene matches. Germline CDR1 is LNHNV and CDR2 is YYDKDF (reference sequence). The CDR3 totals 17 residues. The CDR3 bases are TGTGCCACCAGCAGCAGGGACAGACTTGCAACTAATGAAAAACTGTTTTTT. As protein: CATSSRDRLATNEKLFF.

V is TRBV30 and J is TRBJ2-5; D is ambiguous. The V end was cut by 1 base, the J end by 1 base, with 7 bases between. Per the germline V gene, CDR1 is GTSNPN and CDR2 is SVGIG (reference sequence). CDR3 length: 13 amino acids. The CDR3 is CAWSAALQETQYF. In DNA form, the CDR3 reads TGTGCCTGGAGTGCGGCGCTCCAAGAGACCCAGTACTTC.

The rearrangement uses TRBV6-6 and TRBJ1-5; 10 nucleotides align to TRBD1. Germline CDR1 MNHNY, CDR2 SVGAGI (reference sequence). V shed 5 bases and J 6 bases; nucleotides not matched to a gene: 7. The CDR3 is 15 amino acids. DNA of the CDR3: TGTGCCAGCAGTCAAGGGACAGGGGTCGTTCAGCCCCAGCATTTT. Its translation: CASSQGTGVVQPQHF.

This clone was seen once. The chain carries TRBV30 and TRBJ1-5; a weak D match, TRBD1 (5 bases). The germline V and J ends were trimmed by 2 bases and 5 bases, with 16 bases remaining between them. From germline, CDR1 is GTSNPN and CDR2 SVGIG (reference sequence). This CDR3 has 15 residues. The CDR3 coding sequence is TGTGCCTGGAGTCGACATGGGACCGTGGATCAGCCCCAGCATTTT. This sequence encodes CAWSRHGTVDQPQHF.

The CDR3 DNA reads as TGCGCCAGCAGCCTTCTCGCTTTAACACAGGGAAGCATGAACACTGAAGCTTTCTTT. Protein product: CASSLLALTQGSMNTEAFF. The chain combines TRBV4-1 with TRBJ1-1; D is perhaps TRBD1 (6 bases). CDR1 and CDR2 (germline): MGHRA, YSYEKL. Trimming left V 4 bases short and J 0 bases short, with 24 bases between. The CDR3 totals 19 residues.

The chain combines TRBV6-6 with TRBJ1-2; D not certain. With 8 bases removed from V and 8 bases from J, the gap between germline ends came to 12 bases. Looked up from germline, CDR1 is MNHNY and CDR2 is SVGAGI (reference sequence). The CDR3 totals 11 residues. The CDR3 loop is CASLSVGGYTF. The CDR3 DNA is TGTGCCAGCCTCTCCGTGGGGGGCTACACCTTC.